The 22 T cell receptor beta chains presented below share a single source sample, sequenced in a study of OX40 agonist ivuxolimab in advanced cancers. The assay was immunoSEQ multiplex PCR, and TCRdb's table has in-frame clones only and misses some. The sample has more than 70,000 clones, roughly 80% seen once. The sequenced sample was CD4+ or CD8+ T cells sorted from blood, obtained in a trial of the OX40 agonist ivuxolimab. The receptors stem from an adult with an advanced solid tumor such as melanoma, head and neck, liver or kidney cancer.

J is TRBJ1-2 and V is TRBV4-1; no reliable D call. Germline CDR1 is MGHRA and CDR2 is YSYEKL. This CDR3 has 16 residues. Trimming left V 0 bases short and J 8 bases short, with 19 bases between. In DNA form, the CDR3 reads TGCGCCAGCAGCCAAGATCTCATTGGGGATGGTAAGGGCTACACCTTC. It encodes CASSQDLIGDGKGYTF.

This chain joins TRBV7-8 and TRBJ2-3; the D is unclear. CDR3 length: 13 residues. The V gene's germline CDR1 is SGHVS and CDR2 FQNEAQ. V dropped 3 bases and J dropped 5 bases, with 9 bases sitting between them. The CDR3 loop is CASSLTLKDTQYF. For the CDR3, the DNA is TGTGCCAGCAGCTTGACTTTGAAAGATACGCAGTATTTT.

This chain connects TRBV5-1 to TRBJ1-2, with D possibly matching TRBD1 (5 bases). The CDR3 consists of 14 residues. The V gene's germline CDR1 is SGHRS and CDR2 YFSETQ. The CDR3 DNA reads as TGCGCTTCCACCGCCGCAGGGCCCCTCTATGGCTACACCTTC. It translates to CASTAAGPLYGYTF.

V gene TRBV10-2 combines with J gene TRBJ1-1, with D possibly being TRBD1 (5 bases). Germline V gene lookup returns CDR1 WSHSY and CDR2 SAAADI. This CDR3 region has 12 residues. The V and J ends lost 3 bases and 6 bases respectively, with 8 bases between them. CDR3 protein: CASSDTGAEAFF. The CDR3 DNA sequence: TGCGCCAGCAGTGACACAGGAGCTGAAGCTTTCTTT.

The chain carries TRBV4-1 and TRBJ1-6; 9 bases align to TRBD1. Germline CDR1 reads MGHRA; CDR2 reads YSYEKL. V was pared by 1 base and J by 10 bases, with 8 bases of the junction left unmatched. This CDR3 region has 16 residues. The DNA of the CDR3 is TGCGCCAGCAGCCAAGTAGGACAGGGGCCGAGCTCACCCCTCCACTTT. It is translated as CASSQVGQGPSSPLHF.

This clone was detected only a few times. The CDR3: CASSQDLGDSLGYGYTF. Here the CDR3 DNA reads TGTGCCAGCAGCCAAGATTTGGGAGACAGTTTGGGCTATGGCTACACCTTC. V is TRBV4-2 and J is TRBJ1-2; D might be TRBD1 (5 bases). Trimming pared 0 bases from V and 4 bases from J, leaving 18 bases between. The CDR3 loop spans 17 amino acids. Per germline, CDR1 LGHNA and CDR2 YNFKEQ.

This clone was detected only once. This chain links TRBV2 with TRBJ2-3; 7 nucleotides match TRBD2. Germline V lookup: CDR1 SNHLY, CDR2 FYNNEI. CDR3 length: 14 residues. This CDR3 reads CASGAGTSTDTQYF. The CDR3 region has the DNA TGTGCTTCAGGAGCGGGAACTAGCACAGATACGCAGTATTTT. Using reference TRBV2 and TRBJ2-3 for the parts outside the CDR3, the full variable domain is EPEVTQTPSHQVTQMGQEVILRCVPISNHLYFYWYRQILGQKVEFLVSFYNNEISEKSEIFDDQFSVERPDGSNFTLKIRSTKLEDSAMYFCASGAGTSTDTQYFGPGTRLTVL.

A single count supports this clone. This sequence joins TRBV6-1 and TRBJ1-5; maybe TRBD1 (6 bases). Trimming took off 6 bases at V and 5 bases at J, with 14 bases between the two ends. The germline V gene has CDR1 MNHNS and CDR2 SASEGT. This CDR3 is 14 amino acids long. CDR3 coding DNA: TGTGCCAGCAGGGGCAGGGGAAGGGATCAGCCCCAGCATTTT. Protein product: CASRGRGRDQPQHF.

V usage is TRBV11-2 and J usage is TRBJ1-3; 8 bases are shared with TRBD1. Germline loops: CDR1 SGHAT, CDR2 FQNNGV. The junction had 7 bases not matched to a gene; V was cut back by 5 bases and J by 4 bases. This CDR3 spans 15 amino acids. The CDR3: CASSASGTGGNTIYF. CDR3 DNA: TGTGCCAGCAGCGCTAGCGGGACAGGAGGAAACACCATATATTTT.

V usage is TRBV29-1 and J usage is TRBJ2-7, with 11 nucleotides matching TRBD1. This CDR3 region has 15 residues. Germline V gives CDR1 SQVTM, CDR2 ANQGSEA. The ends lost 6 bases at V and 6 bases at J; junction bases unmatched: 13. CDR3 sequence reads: CSVLSGGQGVGEQYF. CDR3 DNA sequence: TGCAGCGTCCTAAGTGGGGGACAGGGGGTTGGCGAGCAGTACTTC.

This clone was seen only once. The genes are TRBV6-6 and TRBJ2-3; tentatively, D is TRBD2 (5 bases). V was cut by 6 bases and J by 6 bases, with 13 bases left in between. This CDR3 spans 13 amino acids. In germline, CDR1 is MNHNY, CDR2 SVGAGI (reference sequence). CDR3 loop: CASRQDSADTQYF. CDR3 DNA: TGTGCCAGCAGGCAGGACTCAGCCGATACGCAGTATTTT.

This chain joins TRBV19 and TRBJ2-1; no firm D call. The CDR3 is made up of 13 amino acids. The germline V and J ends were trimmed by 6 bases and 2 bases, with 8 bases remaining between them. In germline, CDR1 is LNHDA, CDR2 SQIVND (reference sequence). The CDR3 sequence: CASSFGPYNEQFF. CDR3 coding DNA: TGTGCCAGTAGCTTCGGGCCCTACAATGAGCAGTTCTTC. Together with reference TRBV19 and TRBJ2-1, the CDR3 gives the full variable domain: DGGITQSPKYLFRKEGQNVTLSCEQNLNHDAMYWYRQDPGQGLRLIYYSQIVNDFQKGDIAEGYSVSREKKESFPLTVTSAQKNPTAFYLCASSFGPYNEQFFGPGTRLTVL.

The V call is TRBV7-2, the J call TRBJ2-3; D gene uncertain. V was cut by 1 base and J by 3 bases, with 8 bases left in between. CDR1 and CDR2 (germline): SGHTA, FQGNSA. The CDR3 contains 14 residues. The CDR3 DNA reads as TGTGCCAGCAGCTTAGACCCGAAGACAGATACGCAGTATTTT. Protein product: CASSLDPKTDTQYF.

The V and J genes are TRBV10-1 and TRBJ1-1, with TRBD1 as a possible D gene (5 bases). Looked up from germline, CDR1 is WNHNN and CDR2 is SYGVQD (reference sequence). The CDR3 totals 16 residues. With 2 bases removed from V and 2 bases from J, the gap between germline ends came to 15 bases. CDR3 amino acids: CASSETHRQINTEAFF. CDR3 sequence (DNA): TGCGCCAGCAGTGAGACCCATCGACAGATAAACACTGAAGCTTTCTTT.

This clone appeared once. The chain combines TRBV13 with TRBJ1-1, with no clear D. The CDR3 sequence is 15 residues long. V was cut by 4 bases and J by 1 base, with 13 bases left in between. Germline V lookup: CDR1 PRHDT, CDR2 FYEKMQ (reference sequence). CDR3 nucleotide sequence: TGTGCCAGCAGCTCCCCGGACCATACGAACACTGAAGCTTTCTTT. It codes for CASSSPDHTNTEAFF.

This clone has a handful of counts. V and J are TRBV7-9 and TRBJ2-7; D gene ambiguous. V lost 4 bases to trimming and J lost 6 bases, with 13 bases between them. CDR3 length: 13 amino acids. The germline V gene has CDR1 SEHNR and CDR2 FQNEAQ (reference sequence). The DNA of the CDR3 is TGTGCCAGCAGCTCCAAAGCCATGGCCGAGCAGTACTTC. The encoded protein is CASSSKAMAEQYF.

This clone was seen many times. The CDR3 DNA reads as TGCGCCAGCAGCCAAAGTCGACAGGGGGCTTACGAGCAGTACTTC. Amino acid sequence: CASSQSRQGAYEQYF. V and J are TRBV4-3 and TRBJ2-7, with 10 bases fitting TRBD1. The V and J ends lost 2 bases and 4 bases, in that order; junction bases with no gene match: 5. The CDR3 spans 15 residues. Germline lookup yields CDR1 LGHNA and CDR2 YSLEER.

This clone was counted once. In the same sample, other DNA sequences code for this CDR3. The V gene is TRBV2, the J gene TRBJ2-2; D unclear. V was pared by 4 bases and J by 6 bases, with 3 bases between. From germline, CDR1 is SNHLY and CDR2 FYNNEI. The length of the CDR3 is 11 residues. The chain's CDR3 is CASSVAGELFF. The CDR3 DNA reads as TGTGCCAGCAGTGTAGCCGGGGAGCTGTTTTTT.

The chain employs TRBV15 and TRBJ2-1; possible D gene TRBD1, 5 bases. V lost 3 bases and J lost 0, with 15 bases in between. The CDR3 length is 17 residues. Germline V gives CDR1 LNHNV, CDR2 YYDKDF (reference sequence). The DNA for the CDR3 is TGTGCCACCAGCAGCCGCTTCGACAGTCTCTCCTACAATGAGCAGTTCTTC. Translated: CATSSRFDSLSYNEQFF.

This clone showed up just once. The CDR3 region has the DNA TGTGCCAGCAAGTCGAACAGGGACAGGACTAACTATGGCTACACCTTC. Translated: CASKSNRDRTNYGYTF. The chain links TRBV6-6 to TRBJ1-2, with 8 bases identical to TRBD1. The CDR3 totals 16 residues. Germline CDR1 MNHNY, CDR2 SVGAGI (reference sequence). The J segment lost 0 bases and the V segment lost 7 bases, leaving 10 bases of the junction unmatched.

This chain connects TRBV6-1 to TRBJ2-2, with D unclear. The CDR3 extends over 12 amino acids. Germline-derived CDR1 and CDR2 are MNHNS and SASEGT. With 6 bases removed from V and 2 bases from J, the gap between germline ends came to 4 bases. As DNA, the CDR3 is TGTGCCAGCAGCTTAAACACCGGGGAGCTGTTTTTT. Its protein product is CASSLNTGELFF.

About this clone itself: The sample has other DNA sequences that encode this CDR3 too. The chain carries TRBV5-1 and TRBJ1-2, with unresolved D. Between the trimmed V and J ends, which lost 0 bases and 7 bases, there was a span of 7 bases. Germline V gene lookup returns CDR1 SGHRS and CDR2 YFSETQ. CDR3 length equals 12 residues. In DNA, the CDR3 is TGCGCCAGCAGCTTGGGGGGTGCTGGCTACACCTTC. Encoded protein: CASSLGGAGYTF.